The rows below give T cell receptor beta chains drawn from one sample of a study of T cell responses to AZD1222 COVID-19 vaccine. Here immunoSEQ multiplex PCR was the method, and the copy in TCRdb shows in-frame clones only, minus some. Altogether about 150,000 clones are present, approximately 86% being singletons, with the ten largest covering roughly 6.9%. The sample consisted of peripheral blood, taken after recovery from COVID-19. The receptors were sampled from an adult who had recovered from COVID-19. Both conserved end residues are part of each CDR3. The order of the fields is clone size, J gene, D gene, V gene, CDR3 DNA, CDR3 protein. A D gene is named only where the DNA matches it firmly. Clone size is given for some rows only: seen once, a few or many times, or a class if the clone is expanded.

>NA|TRBJ2-7|NA|TRBV18
TGTGCCAGCTCACAGGGGACATTATACGAGCAGTACTTC
CASSQGTLYEQYF
>NA|TRBJ2-7|NA|TRBV15
TGTGCCACCAGCCGGGATTATCCCTACGAGCAGTACTTC
CATSRDYPYEQYF
>NA|TRBJ2-7|TRBD1|TRBV19
TGTGCCAGTAGTGGACAGGGAAGCTACGAGCAGTACTTC
CASSGQGSYEQYF
>NA|TRBJ2-3|TRBD1|TRBV4-3
TGCGCCAGCAGCCAGACGACAGGGCCGAGCACAGATACGCAGTATTTT
CASSQTTGPSTDTQYF
>NA|TRBJ2-1|TRBD2|TRBV7-9
TGTGCCAGCAGCTCTTGGACTAGCGGGAGAAAAAATGAGCAGTTCTTC
CASSSWTSGRKNEQFF
>NA|TRBJ1-1|NA|TRBV18
TGTGCCAGCTCTCGGGCTCAGGACACTGAAGCTTTCTTT
CASSRAQDTEAFF
>NA|TRBJ2-7|NA|TRBV28
TGTGCCAGCAGTTGGACCCAACTGCAGAGCGAGCAGTACTTC
CASSWTQLQSEQYF
>NA|TRBJ2-2|NA|TRBV10-3
TGTGCCATCAGTGAGTCGCCAGGGACGACCGGGGAGCTGTTTTTT
CAISESPGTTGELFF
>NA|TRBJ1-2|NA|TRBV29-1
TGCAGCGTTGAAGACCAGGAAGCGTATGGCTACACCTTC
CSVEDQEAYGYTF
>NA|TRBJ1-2|NA|TRBV7-6
TGTGCCAGCAGCCCATTAGGGATGGGGGGATATGGCTACACCTTC
CASSPLGMGGYGYTF
>NA|TRBJ1-2|NA|TRBV20-1
TGCAGTCCCTTCGTGGACTATGGCTACACCTTC
CSPFVDYGYTF
>NA|TRBJ2-3|TRBD2|TRBV9
TGTGCCAGCAGCGTAGTGCTAGCGGACGTCTTTAGCACAGATACGCAGTATTTT
CASSVVLADVFSTDTQYF
>once|TRBJ2-7|NA|TRBV27
TGTGCCAGCAGTACGACAGTGTCATACGAGCAGTACTTC
CASSTTVSYEQYF
>NA|TRBJ2-3|NA|TRBV12-5
TGTGCTAGTGGCCCCCCCGGATCAGATACGCAGTATTTT
CASGPPGSDTQYF
>once|TRBJ2-7|NA|TRBV19
TGTGCCAGTAGTAAATCCTACGAGCAGTACTTC
CASSKSYEQYF
>NA|TRBJ2-7|NA|TRBV28
TGTGCCAGCAGTTTCGCAGGGGTGGACGAGCAGTACTTC
CASSFAGVDEQYF
>NA|TRBJ1-6|NA|TRBV7-3
TGTGCCAGCAGCTTACGGCAGGGGCCGAATTCACCCCTCCACTTT
CASSLRQGPNSPLHF
>NA|TRBJ1-5|TRBD1|TRBV18
TGTGCCAGCTCACCGGCACAGGGGACGGTTCAGCCCCAGCATTTT
CASSPAQGTVQPQHF
>once|TRBJ2-7|TRBD2|TRBV5-1
TGCGCCAGCAGCTTTTTTGTTAACGGGCTAGCGGGAACCTACGAGCAGTACTTC
CASSFFVNGLAGTYEQYF
>NA|TRBJ1-5|NA|TRBV6-6
TGTGCCAGCAGCCCCCACTCGAAGGGCAATCAGCCCCAGCATTTT
CASSPHSKGNQPQHF